This T cell receptor (beta chain) was recorded in a study of blood T cell repertoires in COVID-19. Study at large: The samples span acute and convalescent COVID-19 from the United States, Italy and Spain. The analysed material was cDNA or gDNA that came from T cells, B-cell-depleted T cells, or PBMCs.

The CDR3 has 12 amino acids. Looked up from germline, CDR1 is SGHNT and CDR2 is YYREEE (reference sequence). The V gene lost 5 bases and the J gene lost 4 bases, with 9 bases spanning the gap. Authors' methods: Amplified reference gene primers provided the basis for estimating nucleated cell counts. The table came from immunoSEQ multiplex PCR; TCRdb's copy has only in-frame clones and leaves some out. The D gene and trimming were derived from the DNA, and the V and J assignments and clone size from that table. The sample contains about 140,000 clones, about 79% of which appear only once. The clonotype was recovered from a man aged 55 to 69 with active or convalescent COVID-19. V gene TRBV5-4 combines with J gene TRBJ1-2; D unclear. Specimen: peripheral blood. CDR3: CASSREFYGYTF. The DNA of the CDR3 is TGTGCCAGCAGTCGCGAATTCTATGGCTACACCTTC.